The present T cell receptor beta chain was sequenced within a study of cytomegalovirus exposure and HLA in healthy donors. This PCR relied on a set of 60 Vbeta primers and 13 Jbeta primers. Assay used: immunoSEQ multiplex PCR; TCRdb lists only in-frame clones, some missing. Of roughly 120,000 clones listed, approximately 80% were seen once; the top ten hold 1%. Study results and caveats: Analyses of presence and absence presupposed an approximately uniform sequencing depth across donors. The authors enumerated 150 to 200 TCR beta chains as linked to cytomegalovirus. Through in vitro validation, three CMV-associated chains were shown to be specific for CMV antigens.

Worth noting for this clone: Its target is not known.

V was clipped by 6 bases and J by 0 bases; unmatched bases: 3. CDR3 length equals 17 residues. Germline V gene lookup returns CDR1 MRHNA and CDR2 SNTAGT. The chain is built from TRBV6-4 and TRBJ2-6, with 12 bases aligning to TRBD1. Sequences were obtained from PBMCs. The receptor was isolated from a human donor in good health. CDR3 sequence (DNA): TGTGCCAGCAGCCGGGACAGGGGGCTCTCTGGGGCCAACGTCCTGACTTTC. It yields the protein CASSRDRGLSGANVLTF.